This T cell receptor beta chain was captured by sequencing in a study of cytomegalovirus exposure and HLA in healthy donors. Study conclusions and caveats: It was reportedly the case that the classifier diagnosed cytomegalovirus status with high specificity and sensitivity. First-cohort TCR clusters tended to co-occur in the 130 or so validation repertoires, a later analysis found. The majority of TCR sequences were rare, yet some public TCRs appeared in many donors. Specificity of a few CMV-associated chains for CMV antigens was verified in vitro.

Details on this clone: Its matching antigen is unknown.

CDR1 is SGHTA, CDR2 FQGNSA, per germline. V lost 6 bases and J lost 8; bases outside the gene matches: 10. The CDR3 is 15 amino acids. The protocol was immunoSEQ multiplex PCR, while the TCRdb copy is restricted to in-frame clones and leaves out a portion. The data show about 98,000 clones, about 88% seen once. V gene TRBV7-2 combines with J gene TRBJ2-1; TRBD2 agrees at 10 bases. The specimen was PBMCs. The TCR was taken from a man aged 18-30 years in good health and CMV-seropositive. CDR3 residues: CASRRLAGVLDEQFF. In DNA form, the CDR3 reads TGTGCCAGCAGGCGTCTAGCGGGAGTGTTAGATGAGCAGTTCTTC. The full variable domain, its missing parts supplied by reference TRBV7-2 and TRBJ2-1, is GAGVSQSPSNKVTEKGKDVELRCDPISGHTALYWYRQSLGQGLEFLIYFQGNSAPDKSGLPSDRFSAERTGGSVSTLTIQRTQQEDSAVYLCASRRLAGVLDEQFFGPGTRLTVL.